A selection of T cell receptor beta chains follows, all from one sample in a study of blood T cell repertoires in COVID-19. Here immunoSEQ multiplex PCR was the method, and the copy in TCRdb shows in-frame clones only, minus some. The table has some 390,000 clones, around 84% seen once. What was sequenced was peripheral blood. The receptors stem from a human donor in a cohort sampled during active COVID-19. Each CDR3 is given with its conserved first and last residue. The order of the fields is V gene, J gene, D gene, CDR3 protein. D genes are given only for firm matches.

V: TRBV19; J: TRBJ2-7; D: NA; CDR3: CASSISPWSSSYEQYF
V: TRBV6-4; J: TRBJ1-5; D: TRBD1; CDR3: CASSALGTGPIGSNQPQHF
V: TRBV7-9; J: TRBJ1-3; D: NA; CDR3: CASSSLRGTGNTIYF
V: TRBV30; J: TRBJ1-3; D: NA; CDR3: CAIGGRLSGNTIYF
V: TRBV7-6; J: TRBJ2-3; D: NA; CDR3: CASSPSSAPGTDTQYF
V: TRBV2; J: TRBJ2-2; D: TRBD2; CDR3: CASSAASGRANTGELFF
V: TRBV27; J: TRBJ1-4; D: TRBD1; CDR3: CASTTFGTGAEKLFF
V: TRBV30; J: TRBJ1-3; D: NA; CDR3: CAWSEGAGNTIYF
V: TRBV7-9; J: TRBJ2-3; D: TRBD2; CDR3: CASSFGGADSDTQYF
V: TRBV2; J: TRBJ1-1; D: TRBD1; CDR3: CASNTGGRTEAFF
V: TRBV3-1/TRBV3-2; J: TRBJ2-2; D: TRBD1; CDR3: CAASGTGGTGELFF
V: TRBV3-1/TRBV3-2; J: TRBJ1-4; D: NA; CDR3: CASSQEGRAEKLFF
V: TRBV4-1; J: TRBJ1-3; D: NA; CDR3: CASSQNQGSGNTIYF
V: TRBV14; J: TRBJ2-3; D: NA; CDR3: CASSQLGGGATDTQYF
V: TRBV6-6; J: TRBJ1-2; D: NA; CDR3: CASGDSLYGYTF
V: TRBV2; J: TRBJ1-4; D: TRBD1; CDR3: CASSESGGQSEKLFF
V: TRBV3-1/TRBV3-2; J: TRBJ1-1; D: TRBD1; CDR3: CASSQDWTGGGTEAFF
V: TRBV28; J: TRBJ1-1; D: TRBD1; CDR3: CASSFLETGRMNTEAFF
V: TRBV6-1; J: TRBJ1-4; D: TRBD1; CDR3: CASSDSGGGEKLFF
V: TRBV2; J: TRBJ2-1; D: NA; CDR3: CASSGLVGNEQFF
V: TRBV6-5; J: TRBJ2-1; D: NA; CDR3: CASTKRGGGGAIQFF
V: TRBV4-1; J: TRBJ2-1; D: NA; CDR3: CASSQYKAGITYNEQFF
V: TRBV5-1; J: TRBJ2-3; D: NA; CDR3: CASSSAGGTEDTQYF
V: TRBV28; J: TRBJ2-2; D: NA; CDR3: CASSFDSGDTWLWTGELFF
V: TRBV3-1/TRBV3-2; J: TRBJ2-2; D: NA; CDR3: CASSQGLVTGELFF
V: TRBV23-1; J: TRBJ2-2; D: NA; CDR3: CASSQRGAKGPKEDTGELFF
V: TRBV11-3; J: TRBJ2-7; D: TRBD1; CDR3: CASSTGQGNEQYF
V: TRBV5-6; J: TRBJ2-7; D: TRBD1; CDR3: CASSRTGQGASWEQYF
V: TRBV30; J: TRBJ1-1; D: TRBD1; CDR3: CAWSYPDRDTEAFF